These 9 T cell receptor beta chains originate from one sample sequenced in a study of T-cell memory formation after mild COVID-19. In TCRdb, the 5' RACE reads were re-called with MiXCR into one record per CDR3 protein. The sample holds 200,000 or so distinct CDR3 sequences, 15% to 20% seen once. Specimen: PBMCs or a T cell subset sorted from them (not recorded which). The receptors were sampled from an adult woman who had mild COVID-19 (a few samples of this study predate the infection). Cell type and time point are not known.

V is TRBV5-1 and J is TRBJ2-7; TRBD2 agrees at 12 bases. After removal of 5 bases from V and 1 base from J, the junction contained 4 bases not matched to a gene. This CDR3 is 15 amino acids long. Germline V gene data show CDR1 as SGHRS and CDR2 as YFSETQ. CDR3 in DNA: TGCGCCAGCAGATCCGGACTAGCGGGGTCCTACGAGCAGTACTTC. This codes for CASRSGLAGSYEQYF.

V usage is TRBV10-3 and J usage is TRBJ1-2; TRBD1 might be the D (6 bases). There are 13 residues in the CDR3. V was cut by 10 bases and J by 3 bases, with 15 bases left in between. Germline V gives CDR1 ENHRY, CDR2 SYGVKD. The CDR3 here is CATTRQGHYGYTF. In DNA, the CDR3 is TGTGCCACCACCCGGCAGGGGCACTATGGCTACACCTTC.

The chain couples TRBV20-1 to TRBJ2-1, with TRBD2 identical over 12 bases. Germline loops: CDR1 DFQATT, CDR2 SNEGSKA (reference sequence). The V and J ends lost 3 bases and 9 bases, in that order; junction bases with no gene match: 6. The CDR3 spans 14 residues. CDR3 DNA: TGCAGTGCTAGCTGGACTAGCGGGAACAGTGAGCAGTTCTTC. This codes for CSASWTSGNSEQFF.

The chain has TRBV29-1 and TRBJ1-3; 7 bases agree with TRBD1. With 7 bases clipped from V and 4 bases from J, the junction kept 10 bases outside the gene matches. The CDR3 runs 14 residues. CDR1 SQVTM and CDR2 ANQGSEA come from the germline V gene. CDR3: CSGSREGGGNTIYF. The CDR3 DNA reads as TGCAGCGGATCCAGGGAAGGGGGCGGAAACACCATATATTTT.

This clonotype was observed a few times. The CDR3 DNA is TGTGCCAGCAGCATGGGGGCAGGGCCCTACGAGCAGTACTTC. Amino acid sequence: CASSMGAGPYEQYF. V and J are TRBV7-2 and TRBJ2-7, with D tentatively TRBD1 (6 bases). This CDR3 has 14 residues. V was cut by 5 bases and J by 2 bases, with 13 bases left in between. Germline V CDR1 and CDR2: SGHTA, FQGNSA.

V usage is TRBV4-2 and J usage is TRBJ1-6; D may be TRBD1 (5 bases). This CDR3 spans 14 amino acids. The V gene's germline CDR1 is LGHNA and CDR2 YNFKEQ. The V end was cut by 6 bases, the J end by 6 bases, with 12 bases between. CDR3: CASRPLGANSPLHF. The CDR3 DNA sequence: TGTGCCAGCAGGCCGCTAGGGGCTAATTCACCCCTCCACTTT.

This clonotype turned up a few times. The chain carries TRBV5-4 and TRBJ1-1, with D possibly being TRBD1 (5 bases). CDR1 is SGHNT and CDR2 is YYREEE in the germline V gene (reference sequence). The length of the CDR3 is 15 residues. V lost 3 bases to trimming and J lost 0 bases, with 12 bases between them. CDR3 protein: CASSSLTDLNTEAFF. CDR3 DNA sequence: TGTGCCAGCAGCTCCCTGACAGACCTGAACACTGAAGCTTTCTTT.

This clonotype has more than one count but fewer than ten. The chain uses TRBV10-3 and TRBJ2-7; a possible D gene is TRBD2 (6 bases). The length of the CDR3 is 11 residues. Trimming cost V 10 bases and J 1 base, with 8 bases left between them. CDR1 is ENHRY, CDR2 SYGVKD, per germline. The CDR3 sequence is CATGGSYEQYF. Written as DNA, the CDR3 is TGTGCCACCGGGGGTTCCTACGAGCAGTACTTC.

The chain carries TRBV18 and TRBJ1-1; D not resolved. Deletions cut 2 bases from V and 7 bases from J, with 8 bases between. The CDR3 covers 12 residues. Germline CDR1 KGHSH, CDR2 LQKENI. The DNA for the CDR3 is TGTGCCAGCTCACCATGGTGGGATGAAGCTTTCTTT. Translated, it gives CASSPWWDEAFF. Full variable domain (remainder filled in from reference TRBV18 and TRBJ1-1): NAGVMQNPRHLVRRRGQEARLRCSPMKGHSHVYWYRQLPEEGLKFMVYLQKENIIDESGMPKERFSAEFPKEGPSILRIQQVVRGDSAAYFCASSPWWDEAFFGQGTRLTVV.